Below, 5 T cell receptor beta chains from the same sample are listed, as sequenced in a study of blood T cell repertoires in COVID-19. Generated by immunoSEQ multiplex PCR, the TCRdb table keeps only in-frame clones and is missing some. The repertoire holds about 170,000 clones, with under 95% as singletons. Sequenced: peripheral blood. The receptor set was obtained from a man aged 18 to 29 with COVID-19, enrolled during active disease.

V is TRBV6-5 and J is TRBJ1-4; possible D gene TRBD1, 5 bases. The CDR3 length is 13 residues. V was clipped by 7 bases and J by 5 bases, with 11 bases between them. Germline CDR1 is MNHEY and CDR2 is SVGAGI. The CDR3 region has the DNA TGTGCCAGCAACAGGTCCCCCAATGAAAAACTGTTTTTT. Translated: CASNRSPNEKLFF.

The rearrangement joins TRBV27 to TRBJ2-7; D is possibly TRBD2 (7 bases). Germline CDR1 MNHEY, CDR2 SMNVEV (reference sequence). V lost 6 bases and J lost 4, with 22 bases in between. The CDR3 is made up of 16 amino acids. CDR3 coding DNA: TGTGCCAGCAGGGGGGGAGGGGACAAATTGATGTACGAGCAGTACTTC. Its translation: CASRGGGDKLMYEQYF.

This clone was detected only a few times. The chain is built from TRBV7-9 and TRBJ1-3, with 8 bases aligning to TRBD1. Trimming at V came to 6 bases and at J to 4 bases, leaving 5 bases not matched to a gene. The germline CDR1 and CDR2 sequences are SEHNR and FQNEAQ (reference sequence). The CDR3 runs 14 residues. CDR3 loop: CASRQGDRGNTIYF. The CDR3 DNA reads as TGTGCCAGCAGACAGGGGGACCGAGGAAACACCATATATTTT.

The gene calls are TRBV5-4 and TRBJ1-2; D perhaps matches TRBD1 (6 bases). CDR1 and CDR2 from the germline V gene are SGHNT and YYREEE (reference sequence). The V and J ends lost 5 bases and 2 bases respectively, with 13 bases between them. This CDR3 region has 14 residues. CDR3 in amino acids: CASSLPDRNYGYTF. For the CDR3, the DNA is TGTGCCAGCAGTTTACCCGACAGGAACTATGGCTACACCTTC.

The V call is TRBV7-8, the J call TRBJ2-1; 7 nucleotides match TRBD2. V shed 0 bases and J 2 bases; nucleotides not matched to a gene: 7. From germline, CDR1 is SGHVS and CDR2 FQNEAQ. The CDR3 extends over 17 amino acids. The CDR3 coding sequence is TGTGCCAGCAGCTTAGCAGTCGGCGGGACTACCTACAATGAGCAGTTCTTC. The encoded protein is CASSLAVGGTTYNEQFF.